The T cell receptor (beta chain) under discussion was sequenced for a study of blood T cell repertoires in COVID-19. Study background: Whether acute or convalescent, the COVID-19 samples came from the United States, Italy and Spain. From T cells, B-cell-depleted T cells, or PBMCs came the material, which was cDNA or gDNA.

Germline CDR1 reads MDHEN; CDR2 reads SYDVKM. The V and J ends lost 6 bases and 3 bases, in that order; junction bases with no gene match: 10. The CDR3 length is 15 residues. In the original analysis: Reference gene primer amplification gave nucleated cell count estimates. The assay was immunoSEQ multiplex PCR, and TCRdb's table has in-frame clones only and misses some. Clone size and V and J calls were adopted from that table, with D and trimming inferred from the DNA. Of roughly 90,000 clones detected, roughly 80% appear once; the ten largest clones hold 9% to 12%. The genes are TRBV28 and TRBJ2-7, with 8 positions matching TRBD1. Material for sequencing was peripheral blood. The source is a woman aged 70-85 years with acute or convalescent COVID-19. The chain's CDR3 is CASSSDRVAIYEQYF. The CDR3 bases are TGTGCCAGCAGCTCGGACAGGGTAGCCATCTACGAGCAGTACTTC.